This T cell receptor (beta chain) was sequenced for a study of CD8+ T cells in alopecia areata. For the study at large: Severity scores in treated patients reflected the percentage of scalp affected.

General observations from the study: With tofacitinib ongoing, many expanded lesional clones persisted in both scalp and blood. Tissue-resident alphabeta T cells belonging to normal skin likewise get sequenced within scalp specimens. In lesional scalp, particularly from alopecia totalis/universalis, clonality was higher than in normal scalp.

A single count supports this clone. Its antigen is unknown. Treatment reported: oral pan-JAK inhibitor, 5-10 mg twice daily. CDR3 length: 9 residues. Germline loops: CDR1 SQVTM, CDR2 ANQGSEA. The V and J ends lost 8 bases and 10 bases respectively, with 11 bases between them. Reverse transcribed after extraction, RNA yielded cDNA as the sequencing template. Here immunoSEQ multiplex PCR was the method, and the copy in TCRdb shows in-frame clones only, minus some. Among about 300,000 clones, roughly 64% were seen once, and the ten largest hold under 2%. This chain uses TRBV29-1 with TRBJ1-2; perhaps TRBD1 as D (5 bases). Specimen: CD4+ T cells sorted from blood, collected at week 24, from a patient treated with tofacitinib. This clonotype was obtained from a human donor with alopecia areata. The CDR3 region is CSYGTPYTF. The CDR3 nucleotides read TGCAGCTATGGGACCCCCTACACCTTC.